Listed here are 21 T cell receptor beta chains from one sample, sequenced in a study of response to subunit inactivated influenza vaccine. TCRdb reprocessed the RT-PCR reads with MiXCR, giving one entry per CDR3 protein. The sample consists of about 310,000 distinct CDR3 sequences, 20% to 25% of them appearing once. The material sequenced was PBMCs from blood, taken approximately 20 months after vaccination. Every receptor here comes from a man between 50 and 75 years old who received an inactivated influenza vaccine.

V is TRBV4-1 and J is TRBJ1-1, with D unclear. The V and J ends lost 0 bases and 0 bases respectively, with 11 bases between them. This CDR3 contains 16 residues. The germline CDR1 and CDR2 sequences are MGHRA and YSYEKL. The chain's CDR3 is CASSQDLRYMNTEAFF. The DNA for the CDR3 is TGCGCCAGCAGCCAAGATTTGCGGTACATGAACACTGAAGCTTTCTTT.

Worth noting for this clonotype: At one of its ends the junction is not consistent with the germline gene, which may arise from a read error. The chain is built from TRBV9 and TRBJ1-1; a weak D match, TRBD1 (5 bases). CDR3 length: 14 amino acids. From germline, CDR1 is SGDLS and CDR2 YYNGEE. The CDR3 bases are TGTGCCAGCAGCGTAGGGGGGTTGAACACTAAAGCTTTCTTT. It is translated as CASSVGGLNTKAFF.

This clonotype was seen ten or more times. The chain joins TRBV7-2 to TRBJ2-3, with unresolved D. The ends were cut back, 5 bases at V and 3 bases at J, with 12 bases in the middle. The CDR3 consists of 14 residues. CDR1 is SGHTA and CDR2 is FQGNSA in the germline V gene. DNA of the CDR3: TGTGCCAGCAGCCTCGGACCCCTAACAGATACGCAGTATTTT. It codes for CASSLGPLTDTQYF. Filled out from reference TRBV7-2 and TRBJ2-3, the complete variable domain reads GAGVSQSPSNKVTEKGKDVELRCDPISGHTALYWYRQSLGQGLEFLIYFQGNSAPDKSGLPSDRFSAERTGGSVSTLTIQRTQQEDSAVYLCASSLGPLTDTQYFGPGTRLTVL.

This clonotype was observed many times. The chain recombines TRBV7-2 with TRBJ2-5; unclear D gene. This CDR3 region has 13 residues. Trimming stripped 1 base from V and 5 bases from J, with 8 bases between. Germline V gene data show CDR1 as SGHTA and CDR2 as FQGNSA. The CDR3 region is CASSLVGFETQYF. As DNA, the CDR3 is TGTGCCAGCAGCTTAGTCGGGTTCGAGACCCAGTACTTC.

This sequence joins TRBV28 and TRBJ2-7; D is unresolved. CDR3 length: 12 residues. Trimming removed 6 bases at V and 4 bases at J, with 10 bases between. Germline V CDR1 and CDR2: MDHEN, SYDVKM. CDR3 DNA sequence: TGTGCCAGCAGCCATGCGACGTACGAGCAGTACTTC. Encoded protein: CASSHATYEQYF.

The chain uses TRBV6-2 or TRBV6-3 and TRBJ2-7; D is possibly TRBD2 (6 bases). Germline V gene sequence: CDR1 MNHEY, CDR2 SVGEGT. Trimming cost V 0 bases and J 5 bases, with 23 bases left between them. The CDR3 covers 18 residues. As DNA, the CDR3 is TGTGCCAGCAGTTACTCATCCGTTACAGCGGGTTTGAGCCACGAGCAGTACTTC. This gives the protein CASSYSSVTAGLSHEQYF.

In its sample, this clonotype was seen a few times. The chain couples TRBV7-9 to TRBJ2-7; D is possibly TRBD1 (5 bases). The ends were cut back, 5 bases at V and 6 bases at J, with 17 bases in the middle. The CDR3 is made up of 14 amino acids. The germline CDR1 and CDR2 sequences are SEHNR and FQNEAQ (reference sequence). Here the CDR3 reads CASSPQGRGGEQYF. CDR3 sequence (DNA): TGTGCCAGCAGCCCCCAGGGTAGGGGTGGCGAGCAGTACTTC.

This clonotype was picked up a small number of times. This chain connects TRBV12-3 or TRBV12-4 to TRBJ2-3; D might be TRBD1 or TRBD2, each matching 6 bases. The CDR3 length is 16 residues. Trimming cost V 2 bases and J 2 bases, with 14 bases left between them. The DNA for the CDR3 is TGTGCCAGCAGTTTATTTGGGGGGCCGAACACAGATACGCAGTATTTT. Its translation: CASSLFGGPNTDTQYF.

This clonotype occurred a few times. The V gene is TRBV7-2, the J gene TRBJ2-7; D ambiguous. The CDR3 has 12 residues. V was shortened by 3 bases and J by 2 bases, with 5 bases between the two germline ends. Germline V gene lookup returns CDR1 SGHTA and CDR2 FQGNSA. CDR3 sequence (DNA): TGTGCCAGCAGCTTTACCACCTACGAGCAGTACTTC. This translates into CASSFTTYEQYF. Variable domain in full (rest from reference TRBV7-2 and TRBJ2-7): GAGVSQSPSNKVTEKGKDVELRCDPISGHTALYWYRQSLGQGLEFLIYFQGNSAPDKSGLPSDRFSAERTGGSVSTLTIQRTQQEDSAVYLCASSFTTYEQYFGPGTRLTVT.

The genes are TRBV12-3 or TRBV12-4 and TRBJ1-1, with D possibly being TRBD1 (5 bases). The CDR3 runs to 16 residues. Trimming stripped 3 bases from V and 1 base from J, with 15 bases between. The CDR3 here is CASSFLRPGQNTEAFF. The CDR3 region has the DNA TGTGCCAGCAGTTTCCTCCGTCCGGGGCAGAACACTGAAGCTTTCTTT.

This clonotype was counted only a few times. The V and J genes are TRBV12-3 or TRBV12-4 and TRBJ1-6; D is unclear. Trimming took off 6 bases at V and 9 bases at J, with 18 bases between the two ends. This CDR3 region has 15 residues. The CDR3: CASSPGGSWVSPLHF. Here the CDR3 DNA reads TGTGCCAGCAGCCCCGGTGGGTCTTGGGTTTCACCCCTCCACTTT.

The genes are TRBV30 and TRBJ1-3; no firm D call. CDR1 and CDR2 (germline): GTSNPN, SVGIG (reference sequence). The CDR3 is 13 residues long. The V gene lost 1 base and the J gene lost 1 base, with 5 bases spanning the gap. This CDR3 is CAWSGLSGNTIYF. In DNA, the CDR3 is TGTGCCTGGAGTGGTTTATCTGGAAACACCATATATTTT.

The gene calls are TRBV5-1 and TRBJ2-1; TRBD1 aligns across 8 bases. Per germline, CDR1 SGHRS and CDR2 YFSETQ. CDR3 length: 16 amino acids. The junction had 7 bases not matched to a gene; V was cut back by 2 bases and J by 3 bases. CDR3 in amino acids: CASSFTAGTGYNEQFF. CDR3 DNA: TGCGCCAGCAGCTTTACAGCCGGGACAGGCTACAATGAGCAGTTCTTC.

This clonotype was observed a few times. The CDR3 DNA sequence: TGTGCCAGCAGCTACCGGGTTTCGAACACCGGGGAGCTGTTTTTT. It specifies CASSYRVSNTGELFF. V gene TRBV7-8 combines with J gene TRBJ2-2; D uncertain. Germline V gives CDR1 SGHVS, CDR2 FQNEAQ. V shed 4 bases and J shed 0 bases, with 9 bases lying between them. The CDR3 consists of 15 residues.

This clonotype was counted only a few times. V gene TRBV12-3 or TRBV12-4 combines with J gene TRBJ1-1; the D is unclear. This CDR3 has 12 amino acids. The V gene lost 0 bases and the J gene lost 9 bases, with 8 bases spanning the gap. CDR3 protein: CASSLAKGKAFF. For the CDR3, the DNA is TGTGCCAGCAGTTTAGCGAAGGGAAAAGCTTTCTTT.

This clonotype was observed a few times. The rearrangement links TRBV20-1 to TRBJ1-5; TRBD1 matches 10 bases. The CDR3 totals 17 residues. V lost 2 bases and J lost 5; bases outside the gene matches: 12. Germline CDR1 and CDR2: DFQATT and SNEGSKA (reference sequence). The DNA for the CDR3 is TGCAGTGCTAGATGGGACAGGGGTTTGGTCAGGGATCAGCCCCAGCATTTT. This translates into CSARWDRGLVRDQPQHF.

CDR3 amino acids: CASRNPPDETQYF. Written as DNA, the CDR3 is TGTGCCAGCAGGAACCCCCCAGATGAGACCCAGTACTTC. The rearrangement links TRBV7-2 to TRBJ2-5; D is unclear. V lost 6 bases to trimming and J lost 5 bases, with 13 bases between them. This CDR3 spans 13 amino acids. Germline CDR1 reads SGHTA; CDR2 reads FQGNSA.

This clonotype has at least ten counts. The CDR3 reads CASSSPGNSPLHF. Here the CDR3 DNA reads TGTGCCAGCAGCTCCCCAGGGAATTCACCCCTCCACTTT. The J gene is TRBJ1-6, the V gene TRBV7-9, with D possibly TRBD1 on 5 matching bases. The germline CDR1 and CDR2 sequences are SEHNR and FQNEAQ (reference sequence). Trimming took 4 bases from V and 7 from J, leaving 8 bases between them. The CDR3 length is 13 residues. Filled out from reference TRBV7-9 and TRBJ1-6, the complete variable domain reads DTGVSQNPRHKITKRGQNVTFRCDPISEHNRLYWYRQTLGQGPEFLTYFQNEAQLEKSRLLSDRFSAERPKGSFSTLEIQRTEQGDSAMYLCASSSPGNSPLHFGNGTRLTVT.

This chain joins TRBV7-2 and TRBJ2-2; no firm D call. Deletions cut 2 bases from V and 4 bases from J, with 8 bases between. There are 14 residues in the CDR3. In germline, CDR1 is SGHTA, CDR2 FQGNSA. The CDR3 is CASSLSMATGELFF. The CDR3 nucleotides are TGTGCCAGCAGCTTAAGTATGGCCACCGGGGAGCTGTTTTTT.

This clonotype was recorded many times. The chain uses TRBV7-2 and TRBJ2-3; no clear D. This CDR3 contains 12 residues. The V gene lost 5 bases and the J gene lost 2 bases, with 5 bases spanning the gap. Germline V lookup: CDR1 SGHTA, CDR2 FQGNSA. This chain's CDR3 is CASSQYTDTQYF. In DNA form, the CDR3 reads TGTGCCAGCAGCCAATACACAGATACGCAGTATTTT.

The sample holds a few counts of this clonotype. J is TRBJ1-4 and V is TRBV10-3; D gene ambiguous. CDR1 ENHRY and CDR2 SYGVKD come from the germline V gene. The CDR3 runs to 15 residues. V lost 0 bases and J lost 0, with 5 bases in between. CDR3 amino acids: CAISESQSTNEKLFF. The CDR3 DNA follows: TGTGCCATCAGTGAGTCGCAGTCAACTAATGAAAAACTGTTTTTT.